This TCR beta chain was sequenced for a study of patients and donors after allogeneic stem cell transplantation. As regards this clonotype: One junction end does not reproduce the germline sequence, and a read error may be involved.

TCRdb analysed the RT-PCR reads with MiXCR anew, one entry per CDR3 protein. The sample gives 100,000 to 130,000 distinct CDR3 sequences, around 36% of which show up once; around 25% is in the top ten. The CDR3 is 13 amino acids. Germline CDR1 reads LGHNA; CDR2 reads YNFKEQ. This receptor was taken from a human donor who was either an allogeneic HSCT recipient or a stem cell or donor lymphocyte infusion donor (not recorded which). It is not recorded whose cells these are; they may come from a transplant donor. The chain joins TRBV4-2 to TRBJ2-1; no clear D gene. Sample: blood, either unsorted or a sorted T cell fraction (not recorded which). CDR3 residues: CASTQALRSEQFF. The CDR3 nucleotides read TGTGCCAGCACCCAAGCTTTGAGGAGTGAGCAGTTCTTC.